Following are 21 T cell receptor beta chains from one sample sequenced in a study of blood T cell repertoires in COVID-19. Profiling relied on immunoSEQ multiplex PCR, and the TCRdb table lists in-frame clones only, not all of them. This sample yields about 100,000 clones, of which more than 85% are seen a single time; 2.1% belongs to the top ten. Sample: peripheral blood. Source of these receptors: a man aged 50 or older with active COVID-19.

CDR3 residues: CASSQVGGGADTQYF. The CDR3 region has the DNA TGTGCCAGCAGCCAAGTAGGCGGGGGGGCGGATACGCAGTATTTT. The V call is TRBV3-1 (or the pseudogene TRBV3-2), the J call TRBJ2-3; 9 nucleotides align to TRBD2. Per germline, CDR1 LGHDT and CDR2 YNNKEL (reference sequence). The CDR3 extends over 15 amino acids. The V and J ends lost 1 base and 6 bases, in that order; junction bases with no gene match: 5.

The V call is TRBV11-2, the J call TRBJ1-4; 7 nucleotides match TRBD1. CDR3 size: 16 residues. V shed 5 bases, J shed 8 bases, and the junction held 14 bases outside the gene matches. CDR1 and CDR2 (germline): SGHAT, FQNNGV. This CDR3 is CASSPRVHGTAEKLFF. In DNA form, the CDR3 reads TGTGCCAGCAGCCCCCGGGTCCACGGGACAGCCGAAAAACTGTTTTTT. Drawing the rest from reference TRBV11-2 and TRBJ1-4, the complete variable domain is EAGVAQSPRYKIIEKRQSVAFWCNPISGHATLYWYQQILGQGPKLLIQFQNNGVVDDSQLPKDRFSAERLKGVDSTLKIQPAKLEDSAVYLCASSPRVHGTAEKLFFGSGTQLSVL.

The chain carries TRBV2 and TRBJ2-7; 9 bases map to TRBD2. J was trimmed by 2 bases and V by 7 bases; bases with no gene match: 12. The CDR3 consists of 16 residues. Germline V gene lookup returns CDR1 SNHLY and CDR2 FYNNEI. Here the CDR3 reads CASIRVAGAYPYEQYF. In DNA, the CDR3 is TGTGCCAGCATTCGGGTAGCGGGGGCCTACCCCTACGAGCAGTACTTC.

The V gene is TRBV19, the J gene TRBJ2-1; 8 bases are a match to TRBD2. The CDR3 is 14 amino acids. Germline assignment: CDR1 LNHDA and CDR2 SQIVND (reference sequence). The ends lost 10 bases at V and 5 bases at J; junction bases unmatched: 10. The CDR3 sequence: CATGGEWWDNEQFF. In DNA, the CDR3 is TGTGCCACGGGAGGGGAATGGTGGGACAATGAGCAGTTCTTC.

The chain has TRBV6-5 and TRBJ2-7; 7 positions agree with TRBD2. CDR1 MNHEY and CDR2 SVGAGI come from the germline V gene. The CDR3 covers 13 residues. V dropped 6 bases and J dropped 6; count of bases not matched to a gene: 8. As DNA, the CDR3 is TGTGCCAGCAGGGTTGCGGGAGTAGGCGAGCAGTACGTC. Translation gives CASRVAGVGEQYV.

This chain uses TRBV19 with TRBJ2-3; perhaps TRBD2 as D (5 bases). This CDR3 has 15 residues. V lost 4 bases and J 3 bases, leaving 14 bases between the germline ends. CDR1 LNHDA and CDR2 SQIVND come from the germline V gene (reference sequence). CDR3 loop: CASSTLLRRTDTQYF. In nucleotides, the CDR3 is TGTGCCAGTAGTACCCTGTTGCGGAGGACAGATACGCAGTATTTT.

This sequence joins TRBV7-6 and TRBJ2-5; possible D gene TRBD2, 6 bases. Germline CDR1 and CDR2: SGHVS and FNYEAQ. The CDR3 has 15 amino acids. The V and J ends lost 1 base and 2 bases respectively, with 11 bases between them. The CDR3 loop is CASSLGGTAQETQYF. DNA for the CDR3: TGTGCCAGCAGCTTAGGGGGGACTGCTCAAGAGACCCAGTACTTC.

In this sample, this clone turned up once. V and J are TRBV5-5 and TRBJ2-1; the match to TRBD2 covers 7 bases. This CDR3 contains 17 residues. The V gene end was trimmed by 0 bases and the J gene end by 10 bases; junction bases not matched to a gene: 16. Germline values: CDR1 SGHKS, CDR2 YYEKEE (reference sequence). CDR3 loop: CASSLGPIGTTAEEQFF. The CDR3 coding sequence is TGTGCCAGCAGCTTGGGACCGATCGGGACTACCGCTGAAGAGCAGTTCTTC. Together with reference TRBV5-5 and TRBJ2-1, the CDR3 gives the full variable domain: DAGVTQSPTHLIKTRGQQVTLRCSPISGHKSVSWYQQVLGQGPQFIFQYYEKEERGRGNFPDRFSARQFPNYSSELNVNALLLGDSALYLCASSLGPIGTTAEEQFFGPGTRLTVL.

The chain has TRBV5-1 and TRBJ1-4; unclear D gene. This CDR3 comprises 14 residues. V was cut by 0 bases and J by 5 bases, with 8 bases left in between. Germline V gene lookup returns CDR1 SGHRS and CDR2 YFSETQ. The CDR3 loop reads CASSLGHGNEKLFF. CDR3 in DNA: TGCGCCAGCAGCTTGGGACATGGGAATGAAAAACTGTTTTTT. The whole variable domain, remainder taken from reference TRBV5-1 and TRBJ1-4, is KAGVTQTPRYLIKTRGQQVTLSCSPISGHRSVSWYQQTPGQGLQFLFEYFSETQRNKGNFPGRFSGRQFSNSRSEMNVSTLELGDSALYLCASSLGHGNEKLFFGSGTQLSVL.

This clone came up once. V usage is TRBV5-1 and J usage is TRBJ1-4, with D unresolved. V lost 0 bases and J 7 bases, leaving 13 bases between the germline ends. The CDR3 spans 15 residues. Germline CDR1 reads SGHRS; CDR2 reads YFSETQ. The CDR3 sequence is CASSLARAGSEKLFF. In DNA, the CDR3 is TGCGCCAGCAGCTTGGCCCGAGCCGGGAGTGAAAAACTGTTTTTT.

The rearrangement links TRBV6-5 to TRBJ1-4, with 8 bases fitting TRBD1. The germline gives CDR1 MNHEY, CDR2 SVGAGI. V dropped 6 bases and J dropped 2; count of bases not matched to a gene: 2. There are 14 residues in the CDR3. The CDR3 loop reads CASSRTGTNEKLFF. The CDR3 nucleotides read TGTGCCAGCAGCCGGACAGGGACTAATGAAAAACTGTTTTTT.

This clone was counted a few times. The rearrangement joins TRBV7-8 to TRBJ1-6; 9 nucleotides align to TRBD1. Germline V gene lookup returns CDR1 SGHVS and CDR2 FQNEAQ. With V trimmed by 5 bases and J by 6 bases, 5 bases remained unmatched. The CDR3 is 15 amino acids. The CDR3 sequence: CASSAMGQGNSPLHF. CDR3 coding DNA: TGTGCCAGCAGCGCAATGGGACAGGGTAATTCACCCCTCCACTTT.

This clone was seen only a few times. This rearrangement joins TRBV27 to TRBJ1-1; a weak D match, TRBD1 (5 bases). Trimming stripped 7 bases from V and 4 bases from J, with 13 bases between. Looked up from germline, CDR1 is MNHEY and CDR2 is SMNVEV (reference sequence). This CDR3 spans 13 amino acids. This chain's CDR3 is CASTGGVGTEAFF. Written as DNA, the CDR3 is TGTGCCAGCACCGGGGGAGTTGGCACTGAAGCTTTCTTT.

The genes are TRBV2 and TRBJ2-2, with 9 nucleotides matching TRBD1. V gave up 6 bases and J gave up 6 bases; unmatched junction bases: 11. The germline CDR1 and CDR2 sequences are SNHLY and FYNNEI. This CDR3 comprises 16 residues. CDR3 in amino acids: CASSSVGGQGAGELFF. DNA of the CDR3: TGTGCCAGCAGCAGTGTGGGGGGACAGGGCGCCGGGGAGCTGTTTTTT.

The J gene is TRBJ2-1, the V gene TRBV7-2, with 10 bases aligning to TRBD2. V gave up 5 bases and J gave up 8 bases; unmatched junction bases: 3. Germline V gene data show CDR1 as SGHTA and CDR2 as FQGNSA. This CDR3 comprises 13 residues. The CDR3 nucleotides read TGTGCCAGCAGCCACGGGACTAGCGATGAGCAGTTCTTC. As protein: CASSHGTSDEQFF.

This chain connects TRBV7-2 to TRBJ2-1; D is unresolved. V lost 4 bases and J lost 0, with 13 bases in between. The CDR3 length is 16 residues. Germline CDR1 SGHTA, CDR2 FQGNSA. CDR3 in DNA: TGTGCCAGCAGCTCAAAGGAGAGGAGCTCCTACAATGAGCAGTTCTTC. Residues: CASSSKERSSYNEQFF.

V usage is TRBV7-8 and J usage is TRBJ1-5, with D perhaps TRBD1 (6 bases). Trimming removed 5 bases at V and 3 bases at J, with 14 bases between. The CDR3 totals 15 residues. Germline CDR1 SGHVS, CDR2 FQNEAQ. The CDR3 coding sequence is TGTGCCAGCAGCCCAGGGGTAGGCCACAATCAGCCCCAGCATTTT. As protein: CASSPGVGHNQPQHF.

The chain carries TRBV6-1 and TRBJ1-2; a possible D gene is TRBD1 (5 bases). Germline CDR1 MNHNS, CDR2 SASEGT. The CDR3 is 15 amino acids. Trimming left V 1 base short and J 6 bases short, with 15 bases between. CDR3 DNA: TGTGCCAGCAGTGAAGTAGGGGCACCCTTTCATGGCTACACCTTC. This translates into CASSEVGAPFHGYTF.

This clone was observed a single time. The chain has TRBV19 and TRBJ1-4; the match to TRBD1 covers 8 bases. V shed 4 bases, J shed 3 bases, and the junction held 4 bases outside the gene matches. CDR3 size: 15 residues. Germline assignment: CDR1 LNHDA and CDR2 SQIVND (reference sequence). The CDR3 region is CASSTGQGPNEKLFF. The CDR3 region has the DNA TGTGCCAGTAGTACCGGACAGGGACCTAATGAAAAACTGTTTTTT.

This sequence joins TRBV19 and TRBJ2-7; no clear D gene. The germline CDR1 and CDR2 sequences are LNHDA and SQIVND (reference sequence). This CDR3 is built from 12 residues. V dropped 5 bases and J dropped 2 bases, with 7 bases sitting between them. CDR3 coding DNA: TGTGCCAGTAGTGGTTCGGCCTACGAGCAGTACTTC. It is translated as CASSGSAYEQYF.

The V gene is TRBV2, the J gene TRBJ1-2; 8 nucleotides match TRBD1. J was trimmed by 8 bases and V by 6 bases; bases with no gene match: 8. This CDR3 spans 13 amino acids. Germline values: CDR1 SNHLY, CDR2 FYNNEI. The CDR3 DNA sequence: TGTGCCAGCAGGAACAGGGGGATGGGGGGCTACACCTTC. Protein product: CASRNRGMGGYTF.